What follows describes a single T cell receptor beta chain. Antigen: not known. The J segment lost 8 bases and the V segment lost 1 base, leaving 5 bases of the junction unmatched. Looked up from germline, CDR1 is MGHRA and CDR2 is YSYEKL. CDR3 size: 14 residues. The sample comes from a study of cytomegalovirus exposure and HLA in healthy donors. General study results and limits: Most TCR sequences were uncommon, yet certain public TCRs appeared in many donors.

The PCR employed 60 Vbeta primers together with 13 Jbeta primers. The repertoire was sequenced with immunoSEQ multiplex PCR; TCRdb's copy has only in-frame clones and lacks some. Among some 130,000 clones listed, roughly four fifths were seen once. Sequencing was done on a sample of PBMCs. This TCR was recovered from a woman aged 40 to 49 in good health and CMV-seronegative. This sequence joins TRBV4-1 and TRBJ1-2, with 9 bases matching TRBD1. The CDR3 loop reads CASSQVQGAKGYTF. The CDR3 DNA reads as TGCGCCAGCAGCCAAGTACAGGGGGCGAAAGGCTACACCTTC.